This T cell receptor (beta chain) was sequenced during a study of monozygotic twins with inflammatory bowel disease. General study findings and limits: IBD patients shared fewer clonotypes with others than healthy twins, especially with disease activity.

CDR3 length: 18 residues. Germline values: CDR1 SNHLY, CDR2 FYNNEI. TCRdb reanalyzed the 5' RACE reads and collapses them to one entry per CDR3 protein, without DNA. This table holds some 200,000 distinct CDR3 sequences. Points on this clonotype: The antigen remains undetermined.

What was sequenced was blood. J is TRBJ2-1 and V is TRBV2; TCRdb gives TRBD1 as the D gene, but with no DNA this cannot be confirmed. The clonotype was recovered from a human donor with ulcerative colitis or Crohn's disease, or a healthy co-twin of an affected twin (not recorded which). The CDR3 reads CASVPGQGARSSYNEQFF.